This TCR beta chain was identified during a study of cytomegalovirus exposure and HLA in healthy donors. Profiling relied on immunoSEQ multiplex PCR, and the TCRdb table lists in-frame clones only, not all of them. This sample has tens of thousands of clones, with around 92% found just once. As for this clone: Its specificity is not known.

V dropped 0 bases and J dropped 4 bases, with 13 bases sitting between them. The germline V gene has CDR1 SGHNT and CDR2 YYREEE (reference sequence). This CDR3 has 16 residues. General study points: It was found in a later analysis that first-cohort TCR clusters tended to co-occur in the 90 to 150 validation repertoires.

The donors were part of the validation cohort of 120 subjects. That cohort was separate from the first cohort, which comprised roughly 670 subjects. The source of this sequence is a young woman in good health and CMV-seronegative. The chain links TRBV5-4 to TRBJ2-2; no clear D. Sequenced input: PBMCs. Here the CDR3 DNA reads TGTGCCAGCAGCTTGGCCTCTCAAAGGAGCACCGGGGAGCTGTTTTTT. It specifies CASSLASQRSTGELFF.